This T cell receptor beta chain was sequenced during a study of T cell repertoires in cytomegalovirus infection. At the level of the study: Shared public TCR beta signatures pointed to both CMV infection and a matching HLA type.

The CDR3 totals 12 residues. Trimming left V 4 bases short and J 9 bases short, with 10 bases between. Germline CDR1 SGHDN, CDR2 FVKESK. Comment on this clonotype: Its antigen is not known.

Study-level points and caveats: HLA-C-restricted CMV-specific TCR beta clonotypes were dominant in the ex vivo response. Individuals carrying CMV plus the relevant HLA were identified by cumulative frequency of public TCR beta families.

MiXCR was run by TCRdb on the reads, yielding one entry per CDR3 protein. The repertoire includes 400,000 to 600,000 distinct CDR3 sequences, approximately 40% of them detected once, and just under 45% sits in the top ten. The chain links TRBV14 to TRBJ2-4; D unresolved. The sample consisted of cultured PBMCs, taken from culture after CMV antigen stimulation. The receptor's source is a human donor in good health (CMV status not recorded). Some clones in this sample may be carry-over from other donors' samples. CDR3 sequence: CASSLEWGIQYF. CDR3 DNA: TGTGCCAGCAGCCTGGAGTGGGGCATTCAGTACTTC.